Presented here are 6 T cell receptor beta chains from one specimen sequenced in a study of cytomegalovirus exposure and HLA in healthy donors. Both 60 Vbeta primers and 13 Jbeta primers went into the PCR. Only in-frame clones appear in the TCRdb table, and some are missing; sequencing was by immunoSEQ multiplex PCR. The sample includes 150,000 to 200,000 clones, 79% of them seen just once. Source material: PBMCs. These receptors came from a woman aged 45-60 years in good health and CMV-seronegative.

This clone was seen a few times. The genes are TRBV5-6 and TRBJ2-3; the match to TRBD2 covers 9 bases. The germline V gene encodes CDR1 SGHDT and CDR2 YYEEEE. J lost 2 bases, V lost 2 bases, and 6 bases had no gene match. This CDR3 contains 16 residues. CDR3 amino acids: CASSFISGGTTDTQYF. In DNA form, the CDR3 reads TGTGCCAGCAGCTTTATAAGCGGGGGGACCACAGATACGCAGTATTTT. The full variable domain, rest sourced from reference TRBV5-6 and TRBJ2-3, is DAGVTQSPTHLIKTRGQQVTLRCSPKSGHDTVSWYQQALGQGPQFIFQYYEEEERQRGNFPDRFSGHQFPNYSSELNVNALLLGDSALYLCASSFISGGTTDTQYFGPGTRLTVL.

The count of this clone is one. This chain joins TRBV28 and TRBJ2-4, with TRBD1 as a possible D gene (7 bases). Germline values: CDR1 MDHEN, CDR2 SYDVKM. The V end lost 6 bases, the J end lost 0 bases, and 12 bases lay between the germline ends. The CDR3 length is 15 residues. The CDR3 DNA reads TGTGCCAGCAGGTCAGGGGGGTTAGCCAAAAACATTCAGTACTTC. This translates into CASRSGGLAKNIQYF.

This clone has more than one count but fewer than ten. The J gene is TRBJ2-3, the V gene TRBV9, with 8 bases that match TRBD2. The CDR3 consists of 14 residues. CDR1 and CDR2 (germline): SGDLS, YYNGEE. The V and J ends lost 5 bases and 5 bases, in that order; junction bases with no gene match: 7. CDR3 coding DNA: TGTGCCAGCAGAGCGGGAGTCGATGGAGATACGCAGTATTTT. This encodes CASRAGVDGDTQYF.

The chain recombines TRBV5-1 with TRBJ2-1, with 8 bases lining up with TRBD1. In germline, CDR1 is SGHRS, CDR2 YFSETQ. CDR3 size: 15 residues. The ends lost 0 bases at V and 5 bases at J; junction bases unmatched: 4. As DNA, the CDR3 is TGCGCCAGCAGCTTGGGGGGGACAGGTAACAATGAGCAGTTCTTC. Translation gives CASSLGGTGNNEQFF. Full variable domain (rest looked up from reference TRBV5-1 and TRBJ2-1): KAGVTQTPRYLIKTRGQQVTLSCSPISGHRSVSWYQQTPGQGLQFLFEYFSETQRNKGNFPGRFSGRQFSNSRSEMNVSTLELGDSALYLCASSLGGTGNNEQFFGPGTRLTVL.

J is TRBJ1-5 and V is TRBV6-1; possibly TRBD1 for D (6 bases). From germline, CDR1 is MNHNS and CDR2 SASEGT. The germline V and J ends were trimmed by 4 bases and 3 bases, with 13 bases remaining between them. This CDR3 region has 15 residues. DNA for the CDR3: TGTGCCAGCAGTGCCACGACAGGCTCCAATCAGCCCCAGCATTTT. It yields the protein CASSATTGSNQPQHF.

The V call is TRBV7-2, the J call TRBJ2-7, with D maybe TRBD2 (5 bases). V lost 4 bases to trimming and J lost 0 bases, with 10 bases between them. The CDR3 runs to 14 residues. Germline loops: CDR1 SGHTA, CDR2 FQGNSA. CDR3 protein: CASSYHGSSYEQYF. The CDR3, as DNA: TGTGCCAGCAGCTATCATGGGAGCTCCTACGAGCAGTACTTC.